This is a list of T cell receptor beta chains from one sample in a study of CD8 T cells in ankylosing spondylitis. Using its own MiXCR run on the 5' RACE reads, TCRdb lists one record per CDR3 protein. The repertoire includes approximately 220,000 distinct CDR3 sequences, roughly 25% of them detected once, and about 7% sits in the top ten. The sequencing input was blood, either unsorted or a sorted T cell fraction (not recorded which). The source is a male donor with ankylosing spondylitis or in good health (not recorded which). The CDR3 runs from the conserved cysteine through the conserved F or W. Fields, in order: D gene, V gene, clone size, J gene, CDR3 protein, CDR3 DNA. The D gene is left open where the match is weak. A row's size may be missing; if present it is once, few, many or a size class.

d_call: TRBD2
v_call: TRBV20-1
clone_size: few
j_call: TRBJ2-3
cdr3_aa: CSAPRLAGDTQYF
cdr3_nt: TGCAGTGCTCCACGACTAGCGGGGGATACGCAGTATTTT

d_call: NA
v_call: TRBV7-6
clone_size: few
j_call: TRBJ2-7
cdr3_aa: CASSLERAAYEQYF
cdr3_nt: TGTGCCAGCAGCTTAGAACGGGCAGCCTACGAGCAGTACTTC

d_call: NA
v_call: TRBV7-2
clone_size: NA
j_call: TRBJ2-3
cdr3_aa: CASSQPSPSSTDTQYF
cdr3_nt: TGTGCCAGCAGCCAACCTTCCCCTAGTAGCACAGATACGCAGTATTTT

d_call: NA
v_call: TRBV3-1
clone_size: few
j_call: TRBJ2-7
cdr3_aa: CASSQDPYSEQYF
cdr3_nt: TGTGCCAGCAGCCAAGATCCCTACTCCGAGCAGTACTTC

d_call: NA
v_call: TRBV7-2
clone_size: few
j_call: TRBJ2-4
cdr3_aa: CASSATTQGNIQYF
cdr3_nt: TGTGCCAGCAGCGCAACGACCCAGGGAAACATTCAGTACTTC

d_call: NA
v_call: TRBV12-3/TRBV12-4
clone_size: NA
j_call: TRBJ2-2
cdr3_aa: CASSPMGAVNTGELFF
cdr3_nt: TGTGCCAGCAGTCCGATGGGCGCCGTGAACACCGGGGAGCTGTTTTTT

d_call: TRBD2
v_call: TRBV12-3/TRBV12-4
clone_size: many
j_call: TRBJ2-4
cdr3_aa: CASSLGTSGLAKNIQYF
cdr3_nt: TGTGCCAGCAGTTTAGGGACTAGCGGGCTAGCCAAAAACATTCAGTACTTC

d_call: TRBD1
v_call: TRBV5-1
clone_size: many
j_call: TRBJ2-1
cdr3_aa: CASSLGQGAYNEQFF
cdr3_nt: TGCGCCAGCAGCTTGGGACAGGGGGCCTACAATGAGCAGTTCTTC

d_call: NA
v_call: TRBV3-1
clone_size: many
j_call: TRBJ1-1
cdr3_aa: CASSRTVNTEAFF
cdr3_nt: TGTGCCAGCAGCCGGACGGTGAACACTGAAGCTTTCTTT

d_call: NA
v_call: TRBV12-3/TRBV12-4
clone_size: many
j_call: TRBJ2-3
cdr3_aa: CASSPRDGYTDTQYF
cdr3_nt: TGTGCCAGCAGTCCGCGGGACGGTTACACAGATACGCAGTATTTT

d_call: TRBD1
v_call: TRBV6-5
clone_size: few
j_call: TRBJ2-5
cdr3_aa: CASRLGQGTGRETQYF
cdr3_nt: TGTGCCAGCAGACTCGGACAGGGGACAGGTCGAGAGACCCAGTACTTC

d_call: NA
v_call: TRBV20-1
clone_size: many
j_call: TRBJ2-1
cdr3_aa: CSAPALAPYNEQFF
cdr3_nt: TGCAGTGCTCCAGCACTAGCACCCTACAATGAGCAGTTCTTC

d_call: NA
v_call: TRBV20-1
clone_size: few
j_call: TRBJ1-1
cdr3_aa: CSAGTVGEAFF
cdr3_nt: TGCAGTGCAGGAACTGTGGGTGAAGCTTTCTTT

d_call: NA
v_call: TRBV10-3
clone_size: few
j_call: TRBJ2-1
cdr3_aa: CATKGSEQFF
cdr3_nt: TGTGCCACTAAGGGATCTGAGCAGTTCTTC

d_call: NA
v_call: TRBV12-3/TRBV12-4
clone_size: NA
j_call: TRBJ2-1
cdr3_aa: CASSFNREKFF
cdr3_nt: TGTGCCAGCAGTTTCAACCGGGAGAAGTTCTTC

d_call: NA
v_call: TRBV6-5
clone_size: few
j_call: TRBJ2-2
cdr3_aa: CASSYSKFAGVGELFF
cdr3_nt: TGTGCCAGCAGTTACTCGAAGTTTGCGGGTGTCGGGGAGCTGTTTTTT

d_call: NA
v_call: TRBV29-1
clone_size: many
j_call: TRBJ2-3
cdr3_aa: CSVDETGPTTDTQYF
cdr3_nt: TGCAGCGTTGACGAAACAGGGCCAACCACAGATACGCAGTATTTT

d_call: NA
v_call: TRBV21-1
clone_size: NA
j_call: TRBJ1-1
cdr3_aa: CASSKMGLAFF
cdr3_nt: TGTGCCAGCAGCAAAATGGGGTTAGCTTTCTTT

d_call: NA
v_call: TRBV6-5
clone_size: NA
j_call: TRBJ1-5
cdr3_aa: CASSRGLF
cdr3_nt: TGTGCCAGCAGCCGCGGCCTTTTT

d_call: NA
v_call: TRBV9
clone_size: many
j_call: TRBJ1-4
cdr3_aa: CASSPSLRAEKLFF
cdr3_nt: TGTGCCAGCAGCCCGTCCTTGAGGGCTGAAAAACTGTTTTTT

d_call: NA
v_call: TRBV4-2
clone_size: NA
j_call: TRBJ1-2
cdr3_aa: CASSLRDYGYTF
cdr3_nt: TGTGCCAGCAGCCTGCGGGACTATGGCTACACCTTC

d_call: TRBD1
v_call: TRBV19
clone_size: NA
j_call: TRBJ1-3
cdr3_aa: CASSRQGAAGNTIYF
cdr3_nt: TGTGCCAGTAGTCGACAGGGGGCGGCTGGAAACACCATATATTTT

d_call: NA
v_call: TRBV3-1
clone_size: many
j_call: TRBJ2-7
cdr3_aa: CASRDQGSYEQYF
cdr3_nt: TGTGCCAGCAGGGACCAGGGATCCTACGAGCAGTACTTC

d_call: TRBD2
v_call: TRBV7-3
clone_size: NA
j_call: TRBJ2-3
cdr3_aa: CASSSTATSADTQYF
cdr3_nt: TGTGCCAGCAGCTCTACAGCGACTAGCGCAGATACGCAGTATTTT

d_call: NA
v_call: TRBV5-1
clone_size: NA
j_call: TRBJ2-1
cdr3_aa: CASSLAGLGGFSQNEQFF
cdr3_nt: TGCGCCAGCAGCTTGGCCGGATTAGGAGGATTTTCACAGAATGAGCAGTTCTTC

d_call: TRBD1
v_call: TRBV6-1
clone_size: once
j_call: TRBJ2-5
cdr3_aa: CASIPGTGGSQETQYF
cdr3_nt: TGTGCCAGCATTCCCGGGACAGGGGGTTCCCAAGAGACCCAGTACTTC

d_call: NA
v_call: TRBV15
clone_size: NA
j_call: TRBJ2-3
cdr3_aa: CATSRDSGEDTQYF
cdr3_nt: TGTGCCACCAGCAGAGATAGTGGGGAAGATACGCAGTATTTT

d_call: NA
v_call: TRBV12-3/TRBV12-4
clone_size: NA
j_call: TRBJ1-5
cdr3_aa: CASSLNTGPRSNQPQHF
cdr3_nt: TGTGCCAGCAGTTTAAATACGGGACCGAGGAGCAATCAGCCCCAGCATTTT

d_call: TRBD2
v_call: TRBV24-1
clone_size: NA
j_call: TRBJ2-1
cdr3_aa: CATSDSAPLAGGRSSYNEQFF
cdr3_nt: TGTGCCACCAGTGATTCCGCACCCCTAGCGGGAGGTCGGAGCTCCTACAATGAGCAGTTCTTC

d_call: NA
v_call: TRBV18
clone_size: NA
j_call: TRBJ2-1
cdr3_aa: CASSPDRGQPTYNEQFF
cdr3_nt: TGTGCCAGCTCACCGGACCGTGGACAGCCTACCTACAATGAGCAGTTCTTC

d_call: NA
v_call: TRBV18
clone_size: NA
j_call: TRBJ2-7
cdr3_aa: CASSPSRGAEQYF
cdr3_nt: TGTGCCAGCTCACCCTCTCGGGGAGCCGAGCAGTACTTC

d_call: NA
v_call: TRBV12-3/TRBV12-4
clone_size: many
j_call: TRBJ1-5
cdr3_aa: CASSLVDGTNQPQHF
cdr3_nt: TGTGCCAGCAGTTTAGTGGATGGGACAAATCAGCCCCAGCATTTT

d_call: TRBD2
v_call: TRBV4-1
clone_size: many
j_call: TRBJ2-1
cdr3_aa: CASSQRLADYNEQFF
cdr3_nt: TGCGCCAGCAGCCAGAGACTAGCGGATTACAATGAGCAGTTCTTC

d_call: TRBD1
v_call: TRBV12-3/TRBV12-4
clone_size: few
j_call: TRBJ2-3
cdr3_aa: CASSFRDSSSTDTQYF
cdr3_nt: TGTGCCAGCAGTTTCCGGGACAGTTCTAGCACAGATACGCAGTATTTT

d_call: NA
v_call: TRBV7-9
clone_size: NA
j_call: TRBJ1-1
cdr3_aa: CASTSTGRSDTEAFF
cdr3_nt: TGTGCCAGCACCTCGACAGGTCGGTCGGACACTGAAGCTTTCTTT

d_call: NA
v_call: TRBV5-1
clone_size: many
j_call: TRBJ2-1
cdr3_aa: CASSLGDTNRNEQFF
cdr3_nt: TGCGCCAGCAGCTTGGGGGACACCAACCGCAATGAGCAGTTCTTC

d_call: TRBD2
v_call: TRBV25-1
clone_size: NA
j_call: TRBJ2-5
cdr3_aa: CASSDAGGDEETQYF
cdr3_nt: TGTGCCAGCAGTGATGCGGGGGGGGATGAAGAGACCCAGTACTTC

d_call: TRBD1
v_call: TRBV25-1
clone_size: NA
j_call: TRBJ2-7
cdr3_aa: CASSEKGQGGEQYF
cdr3_nt: TGTGCCAGCAGTGAAAAGGGACAGGGGGGCGAGCAGTACTTC

d_call: NA
v_call: TRBV10-1
clone_size: many
j_call: TRBJ2-3
cdr3_aa: CASSESRVQDTQYF
cdr3_nt: TGCGCCAGCAGTGAGTCGCGGGTTCAAGATACGCAGTATTTT

d_call: NA
v_call: TRBV11-2
clone_size: NA
j_call: TRBJ2-3
cdr3_aa: CASSSGDRSTDTQYF
cdr3_nt: TGTGCCAGCAGCTCGGGGGACAGAAGCACAGATACGCAGTATTTT

d_call: TRBD1
v_call: TRBV29-1
clone_size: few
j_call: TRBJ2-7
cdr3_aa: CSVWTGGYEQYF
cdr3_nt: TGCAGCGTTTGGACAGGGGGCTACGAGCAGTACTTC

d_call: TRBD2
v_call: TRBV20-1
clone_size: many
j_call: TRBJ2-7
cdr3_aa: CSASGLAGGTYEQYF
cdr3_nt: TGCAGTGCTTCCGGACTAGCGGGAGGAACCTACGAGCAGTACTTC

d_call: TRBD2
v_call: TRBV9
clone_size: NA
j_call: TRBJ2-1
cdr3_aa: CASSVGWASGGNEQFF
cdr3_nt: TGTGCCAGCAGCGTGGGATGGGCTAGCGGCGGAAATGAGCAGTTCTTC

d_call: NA
v_call: TRBV20-1
clone_size: NA
j_call: TRBJ1-1
cdr3_aa: CSALTGNTEAFF
cdr3_nt: TGCAGTGCTTTGACAGGGAACACTGAAGCTTTCTTT

d_call: NA
v_call: TRBV5-6
clone_size: many
j_call: TRBJ2-5
cdr3_aa: CASSLEQGKVQETQYF
cdr3_nt: TGTGCCAGCAGCTTGGAACAGGGCAAAGTCCAAGAGACCCAGTACTTC

d_call: NA
v_call: TRBV29-1
clone_size: few
j_call: TRBJ2-1
cdr3_aa: CSVAATLGQFF
cdr3_nt: TGCAGCGTGGCTGCGACCCTCGGGCAGTTCTTC

d_call: NA
v_call: TRBV20-1
clone_size: once
j_call: TRBJ2-1
cdr3_aa: CSARAGPSYNEQFF
cdr3_nt: TGCAGTGCTAGAGCGGGACCCTCCTACAATGAGCAGTTCTTC

d_call: NA
v_call: TRBV12-3/TRBV12-4
clone_size: many
j_call: TRBJ2-2
cdr3_aa: CASSARQVQSTGELFF
cdr3_nt: TGTGCCAGCAGTGCCCGACAAGTTCAAAGCACCGGGGAGCTGTTTTTT

d_call: NA
v_call: TRBV12-3/TRBV12-4
clone_size: once
j_call: TRBJ2-7
cdr3_aa: CASSLAGPKHEQYF
cdr3_nt: TGTGCCAGCAGTTTGGCAGGCCCCAAGCACGAGCAGTACTTC

d_call: NA
v_call: TRBV10-3
clone_size: NA
j_call: TRBJ2-1
cdr3_aa: CAISDLTGEQFF
cdr3_nt: TGTGCCATCAGTGACCTTACGGGGGAGCAGTTCTTC